This T cell receptor (beta chain) was found in a study of technical replicates of blood from a handful of donors. The CDR3 is 16 residues long. CDR1 SGHNT and CDR2 YENEEA come from the germline V gene. V lost 10 bases to trimming and J lost 6 bases; unmatched junction nucleotides: 13. The repertoire was sequenced with immunoSEQ multiplex PCR; TCRdb's copy has only in-frame clones and lacks some. Among approximately 59,000 clones listed, roughly 96% were seen once. The sequenced sample consisted of PBMCs. The TCR originated in a human donor in good health. Some clones in this sample may be carry-over from other donors' samples. This chain joins TRBV11-3 and TRBJ1-5, with TRBD1 matching 12 bases. The CDR3 DNA sequence: TGTGCCAAACAAGAGGGACAGGGGGCGCAGGGTCAGCCCCAGCATTTT. Amino acid sequence: CAKQEGQGAQGQPQHF.